What follows describes a single T cell receptor (beta chain). This clonotype was seen repeatedly, ten times or more. Its specific antigen is unknown. Per-nucleotide qualities are absent, and no much larger clonotype sits a single base away. This sample is part of a study of T cells in Graves' hyperthyroidism and ophthalmopathy (dated 2019 in TCRdb). Notes on the research overall: Peripheral blood samples were taken at the time of initial diagnosis, prior to any treatment. A discovery cohort of approximately 100 patients, 43 with Graves' ophthalmopathy and approximately 57 with stable Graves' hyperthyroidism, was used to find distinguishing TCR V-J signatures. Whether ophthalmopathy could be predicted prospectively was tested in an independent validation cohort made up of 18 to 20 hyperthyroidism patients plus 17 patients who later progressed to ophthalmopathy. The 100 discovery patients were randomly split 7:3 into training and test sets. Thyroid tissue and blood T-cell repertoires from six Graves' hyperthyroidism patients were also compared in the study. After sampling, hyperthyroidism patients received methimazole starting at 30 mg daily, and ophthalmopathy patients received high-dose intravenous methylprednisolone. The paper reports TCR Vbeta CDR3 sequencing of more than 120 peripheral blood samples: under 45 ophthalmopathy, fewer than 85 hyperthyroidism and around 17 progressor patients. Overall results and qualifications from the work: Sample size was not statistically predetermined, and blinding of investigators to group allocation was not performed. In validation, the model predicted progression to ophthalmopathy a median of about 6.5 months before onset, with about 67% sensitivity and about 72% specificity. Blood samples also contained most of the expanded thyroid clonotypes (frequency above 0.001), which suggests that blood repertoires may reflect thyroid immune responses. A model built on a 13 V-J signature distinguished ophthalmopathy from stable hyperthyroidism, reaching 85% to 90% sensitivity and 81% to 83% specificity in cross-validation and 80%/75% in testing.

Reading from cysteine to phenylalanine, the CDR3 counts 20 amino acids. The DNA shown is the 60-base CDR3, in frame from base 1. From the germline V gene, CDR1 is LGHNT and CDR2 is FRNRAP. V and J are truncated by 4 bases and 2 bases respectively, leaving an intervening sequence of 26 bases. In the ophthalmopathy patients, disease was moderately to severely active, with a Clinical Activity Score of 3 or more, a NOSPECS grade of 4 or more, and a duration of less than 3 months. The study excluded patients with uncontrolled infections, other autoimmune diseases, pregnancy or lactation. Diagnoses were established on the basis of clinical symptoms, serum thyroxine and TRAb, thyroid ultrasound, and orbital computed tomography. PBMCs were separated from roughly 9.6 ml of fresh peripheral blood using Ficoll-Paque density gradient centrifugation. Total RNA was extracted with Trizol reagent, and quality was checked on an Agilent 2100 Bioanalyzer.

The TCR beta CDR3 regions were amplified from RNA transcripts. The first round of RT-PCR for the TCR CDR3 was performed with the HTBI primer set and the Qiagen OneStep RT-PCR kit. Libraries were constructed in a second round of multiplex PCR, after which size selection and purification were carried out. Sequencing of the libraries was done on an Illumina HiSeq2000 using paired-end 100 bp reads. For the original study's pipeline: SOAPnuke was used to process the raw data, throwing out any read that contained adapters or uncalled bases, had a mean Phred below 15, or lacked an exact constant-primer or identifier match. COPE v1.2.5 was used to merge high-quality paired reads, and clonotypes were defined as unique nucleotide sequences. Clonotypes were aligned to IMGT TRBV, TRBD and TRBJ reference segments using MiTCR v1.1. Analysis was restricted to V-J combinations with a frequency above 0.0001, which covered about 99% of repertoires. A TCS score was defined as the ratio between F50 (clonal expansion) and ExV (chaos), using BLOSUM62-based TCRdist between CDR3 peptides within each V-J. Welch's t-statistics and random forest reduced 500 to 550 V-J features to around 14, which were used in a naive Bayes classifier (R e1071). Thyroid-blood repertoire similarity was quantified with the Morisita-Horn index. TCRdb ran its own pipeline on the public reads, namely fastp trimming at Q25 and MiXCR clone calling, and kept in-frame beta chains. Every CDR3 protein is listed once, alongside the most common genes and DNA of its rows. These V and J calls originate from TCRdb's pipeline instead of the authors' own analysis. The sample yields about 610,000 distinct CDR3 sequences; about 14% were counted once. The ten largest clones take up around 4.1% of the sample.

The sequencing input was blood. This chain is built from TRBV12-5 and TRBJ2-2; the D gene lacks a confident call. This receptor was identified in a woman between 35 and 50 years old with Graves' ophthalmopathy. The CDR3 reads CASGYNPTPILSINTGELFF. The bases read TGTGCTAGTGGTTACAACCCCACCCCGATCCTATCAATTAACACCGGGGAGCTGTTTTTT.